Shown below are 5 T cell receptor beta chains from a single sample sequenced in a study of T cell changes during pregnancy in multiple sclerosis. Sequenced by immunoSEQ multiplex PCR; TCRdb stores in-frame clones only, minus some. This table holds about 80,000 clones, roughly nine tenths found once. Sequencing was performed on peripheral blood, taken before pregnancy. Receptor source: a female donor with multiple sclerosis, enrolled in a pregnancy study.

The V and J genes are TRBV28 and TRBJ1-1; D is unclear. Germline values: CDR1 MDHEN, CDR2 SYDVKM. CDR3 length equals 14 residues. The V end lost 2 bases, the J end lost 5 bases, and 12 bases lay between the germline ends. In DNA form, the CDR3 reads TGTGCCAGCAGTTTAAGAGGGTCCCGGACTGAAGCTTTCTTT. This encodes CASSLRGSRTEAFF.

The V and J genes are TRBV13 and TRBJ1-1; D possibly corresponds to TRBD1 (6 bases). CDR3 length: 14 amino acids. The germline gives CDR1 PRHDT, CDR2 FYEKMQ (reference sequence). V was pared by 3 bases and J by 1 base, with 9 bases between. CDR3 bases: TGTGCCAGCAGCTTCCAGGGGACGAACACTGAAGCTTTCTTT. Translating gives CASSFQGTNTEAFF.

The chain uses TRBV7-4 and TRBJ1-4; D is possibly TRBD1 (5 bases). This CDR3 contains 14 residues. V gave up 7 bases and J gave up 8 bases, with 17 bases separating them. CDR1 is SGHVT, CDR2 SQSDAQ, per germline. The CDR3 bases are TGTGCCAGCACCCCGTGTGGGGCTGGGGAAAAACTGTTTTTT. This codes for CASTPCGAGEKLFF.

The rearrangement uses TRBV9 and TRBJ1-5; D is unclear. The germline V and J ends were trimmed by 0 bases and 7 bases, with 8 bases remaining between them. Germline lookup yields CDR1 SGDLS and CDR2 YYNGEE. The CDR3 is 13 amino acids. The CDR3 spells CASSVAVNQPQHF. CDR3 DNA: TGTGCCAGCAGCGTAGCGGTGAACCAGCCCCAGCATTTT.

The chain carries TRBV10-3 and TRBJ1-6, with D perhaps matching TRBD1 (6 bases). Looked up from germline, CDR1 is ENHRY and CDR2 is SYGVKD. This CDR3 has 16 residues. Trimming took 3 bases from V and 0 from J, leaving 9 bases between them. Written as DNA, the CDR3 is TGTGCCATCAGTGATCCGGACAGCTCCTATAATTCACCCCTCCACTTT. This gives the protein CAISDPDSSYNSPLHF.